Listed below are T cell receptor beta chains from one sample, sequenced in a study of Graves' ophthalmopathy and Graves' hyperthyroidism. TCRdb reprocessed the multiplex PCR reads via MiXCR and lists one record per CDR3 protein. In the table there are about 740,000 distinct CDR3 sequences, around 40% of which are singletons. Sequenced: peripheral blood. The receptors shown here come from an adult man with Graves' ophthalmopathy. Each CDR3 is given with its conserved first and last residue. The D gene is left open where the match is weak. For some rows the clone size is stated as once, few or many, or as a class when expanded; others skip it.

V gene: TRBV25-1
D gene: -
clone size: -
J gene: TRBJ2-7
CDR3 DNA: TGTGCCAGCAGCCAAGATTTAGACCTCTCCTACGAGCAGTACTTC
CDR3 protein: CASSQDLDLSYEQYF

V gene: TRBV6-6
D gene: -
clone size: -
J gene: TRBJ1-6
CDR3 DNA: TGTGCCAGCAGTTACGAAGGCGGACCGGGGTTTGAATCACCCCTCCACTTT
CDR3 protein: CASSYEGGPGFESPLHF

V gene: TRBV15
D gene: -
clone size: many
J gene: TRBJ1-5
CDR3 DNA: TGTGCCACCAGCAGGGATCCAGGCGATCAGCCCCAGCATTTT
CDR3 protein: CATSRDPGDQPQHF

V gene: TRBV7-2
D gene: -
clone size: -
J gene: TRBJ1-1
CDR3 DNA: TGTGCCAGCAGCGGGGGGGGAGCTTTCTTT
CDR3 protein: CASSGGGAFF

V gene: TRBV19
D gene: TRBD2
clone size: -
J gene: TRBJ2-5
CDR3 DNA: TGTGCCACCGCTACGGGGATACTAGCGGGGAGTCAACAAGAGACCCAGTACTTC
CDR3 protein: CATATGILAGSQQETQYF

V gene: TRBV11-2
D gene: -
clone size: -
J gene: TRBJ2-7
CDR3 DNA: TGTGCCAGCAGCCCTGGGGTTACCTACGAGCAGTACTTC
CDR3 protein: CASSPGVTYEQYF

V gene: TRBV13
D gene: -
clone size: many
J gene: TRBJ1-1
CDR3 DNA: TGTGCCAGCAGCTACGACCCGAACACTGAAGCTTTCTTT
CDR3 protein: CASSYDPNTEAFF

V gene: TRBV11-3
D gene: TRBD2
clone size: many
J gene: TRBJ2-7
CDR3 DNA: TGTGCCAGCAGCTTAGCGGGAGGGCCTGAAGAGCAGTACTTC
CDR3 protein: CASSLAGGPEEQYF

V gene: TRBV4-3
D gene: -
clone size: few
J gene: TRBJ2-7
CDR3 DNA: TGCGCCAGCAGCCACACGGAAGGGGCCTTCCAGCAGTACTTC
CDR3 protein: CASSHTEGAFQQYF

V gene: TRBV7-9
D gene: TRBD1
clone size: -
J gene: TRBJ2-7
CDR3 DNA: TGTGCCAGCAGCATGACAGGGGGCCCCTACGAGCAGTACTTC
CDR3 protein: CASSMTGGPYEQYF

V gene: TRBV7-9
D gene: TRBD2
clone size: -
J gene: TRBJ2-5
CDR3 DNA: TGTGCCAGCAGCTGGACTAGCGGGAGTGGGGAGACCCAGTACTTC
CDR3 protein: CASSWTSGSGETQYF

V gene: TRBV6-1
D gene: -
clone size: -
J gene: TRBJ1-3
CDR3 DNA: TGTGCCAGCAGCCACGGACAGAAGTTGTCTGGAAACACCATATATTTT
CDR3 protein: CASSHGQKLSGNTIYF

V gene: TRBV20-1
D gene: -
clone size: once
J gene: TRBJ1-1
CDR3 DNA: TGCAGTGCTAACTACGGGGGCGCGGTAGAAGCTGAAGCTTTCTTT
CDR3 protein: CSANYGGAVEAEAFF

V gene: TRBV20-1
D gene: -
clone size: -
J gene: TRBJ2-2
CDR3 DNA: TGCAGTGCTAGTTATGGGATCACCGGGGAGCTGTCTTTT
CDR3 protein: CSASYGITGELSF

V gene: TRBV7-3
D gene: TRBD2
clone size: -
J gene: TRBJ2-5
CDR3 DNA: TGTGCCAGCATCGTTAAAGCGGGAGGGCAGGGGACCCAGTACTTC
CDR3 protein: CASIVKAGGQGTQYF

V gene: TRBV6-1
D gene: -
clone size: -
J gene: TRBJ2-2
CDR3 DNA: TGTGCCAGCAATAGAGACGGTTACACCGGGGAGCTGTTTTTT
CDR3 protein: CASNRDGYTGELFF

V gene: TRBV7-9
D gene: -
clone size: many
J gene: TRBJ1-6
CDR3 DNA: TGTGCCAGCAGCTCTACAGCCGTCGGGGATTCACCCCTCCACTTT
CDR3 protein: CASSSTAVGDSPLHF

V gene: TRBV19
D gene: TRBD1
clone size: many
J gene: TRBJ1-5
CDR3 DNA: TGTGCCAGTAGTGCCGGGACAGGCTATCAGCCCCAGCATTTT
CDR3 protein: CASSAGTGYQPQHF

V gene: TRBV20-1
D gene: -
clone size: -
J gene: TRBJ2-5
CDR3 DNA: TGCAGTGCTAGAGATCATGCAGGGGGGATGGAGACCCAGTACTTC
CDR3 protein: CSARDHAGGMETQYF

V gene: TRBV20-1
D gene: TRBD2
clone size: -
J gene: TRBJ2-7
CDR3 DNA: TGCAGTGCTAGAAGGCTGTTGCTAGCGGGAGTCTACGAGCAGTACTTC
CDR3 protein: CSARRLLLAGVYEQYF

V gene: TRBV12-3/TRBV12-4
D gene: -
clone size: many
J gene: TRBJ1-6
CDR3 DNA: TGTGCCAGCAGTCCGGAGGTACGGAATTCACCCCTCCACTTT
CDR3 protein: CASSPEVRNSPLHF

V gene: TRBV10-1
D gene: TRBD2
clone size: few
J gene: TRBJ2-7
CDR3 DNA: TGCGCCAGCAGTGAGATTGGACTAGGAGACGGGGCCTACGAGCAGTACTTC
CDR3 protein: CASSEIGLGDGAYEQYF

V gene: TRBV6-5
D gene: -
clone size: few
J gene: TRBJ1-1
CDR3 DNA: TGTGCCAGCAGTTACTCGGTGCAGGGGCCGAGGAACACTGAAGCTTTCTTT
CDR3 protein: CASSYSVQGPRNTEAFF

V gene: TRBV2
D gene: -
clone size: few
J gene: TRBJ2-5
CDR3 DNA: TGTGCCAGCAGGGGCAAATCAGGGAAGGATTTCCAAGAGACCCAGTACTTC
CDR3 protein: CASRGKSGKDFQETQYF

V gene: TRBV7-2
D gene: TRBD1
clone size: -
J gene: TRBJ1-2
CDR3 DNA: TGTGCCAGCAGCAACAGGGGTGGGGGATCTAACTATGGCTACACCTTC
CDR3 protein: CASSNRGGGSNYGYTF

V gene: TRBV10-3
D gene: TRBD1
clone size: -
J gene: TRBJ2-5
CDR3 DNA: TGTGCCAGCAGACCTTTCCGGGACAGGGATCAAGAGACCCAGTACTTC
CDR3 protein: CASRPFRDRDQETQYF

V gene: TRBV2
D gene: TRBD1
clone size: many
J gene: TRBJ2-7
CDR3 DNA: TGTGCCAGCAGGGACAGGGGGCACGACGAGCAGTACTTC
CDR3 protein: CASRDRGHDEQYF

V gene: TRBV12-3/TRBV12-4
D gene: -
clone size: many
J gene: TRBJ1-2
CDR3 DNA: TGTGCCAGCAGTACGCCAGGCCCCTATGGCTACACCTTC
CDR3 protein: CASSTPGPYGYTF

V gene: TRBV12-3/TRBV12-4
D gene: TRBD1
clone size: few
J gene: TRBJ2-5
CDR3 DNA: TGTGCCAGCGAAACAGGGACAGGGGGCTGGGAGACCCAGTACTTC
CDR3 protein: CASETGTGGWETQYF

V gene: TRBV7-2
D gene: TRBD2
clone size: few
J gene: TRBJ2-7
CDR3 DNA: TGTGCCAGCAGCAACCAGCGGGGGAGCTCCTACGAGCAGTACTTC
CDR3 protein: CASSNQRGSSYEQYF

V gene: TRBV10-1
D gene: -
clone size: many
J gene: TRBJ2-2
CDR3 DNA: TGCGCCAGCAGTCTCAGGAACCCCGGGGAGCTGTTTTTT
CDR3 protein: CASSLRNPGELFF

V gene: TRBV10-3
D gene: -
clone size: few
J gene: TRBJ2-7
CDR3 DNA: TGTGCCAGCAGTTATTCTGCCGAGCAGTACTTC
CDR3 protein: CASSYSAEQYF

V gene: TRBV2
D gene: TRBD1
clone size: few
J gene: TRBJ1-6
CDR3 DNA: TGTGCCAGCAGTCGCCCCAGGGACAGGGGAACTAATTCACCCCTCCACTTT
CDR3 protein: CASSRPRDRGTNSPLHF

V gene: TRBV25-1
D gene: -
clone size: -
J gene: TRBJ1-6
CDR3 DNA: TGTGACACCTATAATTCACCCCTCCACTTT
CDR3 protein: CDTYNSPLHF